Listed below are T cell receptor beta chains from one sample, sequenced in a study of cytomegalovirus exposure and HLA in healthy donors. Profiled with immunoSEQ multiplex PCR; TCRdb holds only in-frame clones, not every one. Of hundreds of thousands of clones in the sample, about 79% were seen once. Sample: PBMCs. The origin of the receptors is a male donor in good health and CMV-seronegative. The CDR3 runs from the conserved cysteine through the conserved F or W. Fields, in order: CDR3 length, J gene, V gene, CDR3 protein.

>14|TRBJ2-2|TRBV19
CASSILSVTGELFF
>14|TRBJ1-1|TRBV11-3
CASSLTRGDTEAFF
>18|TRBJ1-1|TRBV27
CASSFGGDRRVVNTEAFF
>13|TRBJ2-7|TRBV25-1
CASTTGLRNEQYF
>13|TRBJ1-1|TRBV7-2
CASMARVNTEAFF
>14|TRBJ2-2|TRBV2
CASSDWGLTGELFF
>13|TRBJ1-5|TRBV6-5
CASRDFGGRSQHF
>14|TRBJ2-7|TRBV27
CASSLGGTFYEQYF
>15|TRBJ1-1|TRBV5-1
CASSSQQGMNTEAFF
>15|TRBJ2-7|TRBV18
CASSPGEQGWYEQYF
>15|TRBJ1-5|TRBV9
CASSPQGASNQPQHF
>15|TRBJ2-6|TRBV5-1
CASSPTGYGANVLTF
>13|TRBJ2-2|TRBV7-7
CASSAGQTGELFF
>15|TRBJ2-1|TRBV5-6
CASSSSGRAYNEQFF
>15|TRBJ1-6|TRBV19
CASSIGQGVNRPLHF
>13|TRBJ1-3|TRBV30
CAGGQGTGNTIYF
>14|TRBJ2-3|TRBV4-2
CASSRLVGTDTQYF
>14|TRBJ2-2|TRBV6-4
CASSDSTGTGELFF
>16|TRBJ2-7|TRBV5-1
CASSLETQGASYEQYF
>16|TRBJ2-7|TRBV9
CASSVGPGTSGYEQYF
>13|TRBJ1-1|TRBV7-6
CASSLDTNTEAFF
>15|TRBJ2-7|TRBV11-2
CASSQGQVPSYEQYF
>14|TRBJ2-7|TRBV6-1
CASSEGGRSYEQYF
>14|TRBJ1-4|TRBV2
CASRDDRVNEKLFF
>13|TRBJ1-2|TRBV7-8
CASSSGQGIGYTF
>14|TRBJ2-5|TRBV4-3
CASSQNRFQETQYF
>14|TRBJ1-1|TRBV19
CASSTVGGGAEAFF
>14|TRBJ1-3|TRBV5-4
CASSSQGVGNTIYF
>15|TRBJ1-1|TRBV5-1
CASSSLQGSDTEAFF
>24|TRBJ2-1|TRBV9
CASSVDGRSRTSGSSSSSYNEQFF
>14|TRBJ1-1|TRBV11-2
CASSLDPGGCEAFF
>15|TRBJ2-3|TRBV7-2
CASSYEASSTDTQYF
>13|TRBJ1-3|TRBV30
CAWSVNRGYTIYF
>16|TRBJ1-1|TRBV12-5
CASGFWTGKGNTEAFF
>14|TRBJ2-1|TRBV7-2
CASSAPGLYNEQFF
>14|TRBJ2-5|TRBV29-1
CSVEEWTSQETQYF
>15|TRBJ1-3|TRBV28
CASSLLDRGGNTIYF
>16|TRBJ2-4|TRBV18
CASSPQSDRHPVAQYF
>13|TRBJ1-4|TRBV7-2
CASTNSPNEKLFF
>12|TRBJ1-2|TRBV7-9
CSSSREGGGYTF
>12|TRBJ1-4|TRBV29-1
CSVVSSTKKLFF
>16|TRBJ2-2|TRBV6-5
CASSYSGTSGTGELFF
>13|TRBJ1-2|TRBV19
CASSISDKGGYTF
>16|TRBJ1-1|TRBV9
CASSPSGWVGDTEAFF
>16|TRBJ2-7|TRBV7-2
CASSFPTSGRPYEQYF
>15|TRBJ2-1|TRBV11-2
CASIVSWAQYNEQFF
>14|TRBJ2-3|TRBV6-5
CASSLGPETDTQYF
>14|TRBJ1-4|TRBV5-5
CASSLGRNNEKLFF
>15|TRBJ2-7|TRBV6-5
CASSYSRDTHYEQYF
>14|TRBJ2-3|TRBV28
CASRRTGSADTQYF
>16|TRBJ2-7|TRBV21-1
CASSKSNPETPYEQYF